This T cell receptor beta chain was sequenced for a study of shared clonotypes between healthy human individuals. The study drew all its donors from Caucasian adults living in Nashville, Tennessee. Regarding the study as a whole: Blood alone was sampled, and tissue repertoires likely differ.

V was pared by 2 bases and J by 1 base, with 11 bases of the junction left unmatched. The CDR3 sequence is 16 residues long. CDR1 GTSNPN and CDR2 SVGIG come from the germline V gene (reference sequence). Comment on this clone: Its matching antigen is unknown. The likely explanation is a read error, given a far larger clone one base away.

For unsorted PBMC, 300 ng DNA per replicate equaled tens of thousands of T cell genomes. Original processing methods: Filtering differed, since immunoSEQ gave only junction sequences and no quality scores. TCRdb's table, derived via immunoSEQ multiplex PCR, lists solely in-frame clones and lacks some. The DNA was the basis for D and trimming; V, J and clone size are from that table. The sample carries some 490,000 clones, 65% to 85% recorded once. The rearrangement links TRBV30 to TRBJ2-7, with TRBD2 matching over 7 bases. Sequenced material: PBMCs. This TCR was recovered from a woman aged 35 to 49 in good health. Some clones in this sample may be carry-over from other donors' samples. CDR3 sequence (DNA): TGTGCCTGGAGTCTATATGTGACTAGCTGTTCCTACGAGCAGTACTTC. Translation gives CAWSLYVTSCSYEQYF.